Given below is one T cell receptor (beta chain) in context. Its antigen is not identified. Data came from immunoSEQ multiplex PCR; TCRdb stores just in-frame clones and leaves some out. The repertoire holds roughly 53,000 clones, with approximately 82% as singletons. These data originate in a study of lymphopenia after photon versus proton radiotherapy. Study observations and caveats: Authors raise, but do not show, better survival with proton therapy.

The V end lost 0 bases, the J end lost 0 bases, and 10 bases lay between the germline ends. Germline-derived CDR1 and CDR2 are SGHNT and YYREEE (reference sequence). The CDR3 is 16 residues long. The V and J genes are TRBV5-4 and TRBJ2-1, with a weak D call TRBD2 (6 bases). The input for sequencing was peripheral blood, taken from a patient treated with photon-based radiotherapy. This clonotype originated in a man aged 45-65 years with gastric cancer. For the CDR3, the DNA is TGTGCCAGCAGCTTGGCTCCGGGAGCCTCCTACAATGAGCAGTTCTTC. Its protein product is CASSLAPGASYNEQFF.